Below, 5 T cell receptor delta chains from the same sample are listed, as sequenced in a study of delta chains in infants with herpesvirus infections. Reverse transcription of PBMC RNA used primers specific for the gamma and delta chains. TCRdb re-called the RT-PCR reads through CATT. The sample holds thousands of delta-chain clones; around a third are singletons and the top ten take about 7.3%. Sequencing used peripheral blood, obtained at time point 3 of longitudinal follow-up. These receptor sequences come from a human donor who was a Ugandan infant, either HIV-exposed or HIV-unexposed (not recorded which).

This clone is labeled medium-sized. The rearrangement links TRDV2 to TRDJ2, with D tentatively TRDD3 (5 bases). CDR3 length: 15 amino acids. Trimming took 3 bases from V and 6 from J, leaving 16 bases between them. Germline V gene data show CDR1 as GEAIGNYY and CDR2 as EKD. The CDR3 DNA reads as TGTGCCTGTGACTCGGTACTGGAAAGAGCAGCACAACTCTTCTTT. This translates into CACDSVLERAAQLFF.

This clone came up a few times. The chain couples TRDV1 to TRDJ1; TRDD3 aligns across 7 bases. J was trimmed by 3 bases and V by 1 base; bases with no gene match: 23. Germline assignment: CDR1 TSWWSYY and CDR2 QGS. The CDR3 covers 21 residues. CDR3 in DNA: TGTGCTCTTGGGGAACGTGTACCTACAAACAACTGGGGCCCCAGCCCCGATAAACTCATCTTT. Protein: CALGERVPTNNWGPSPDKLIF.

This clone counts as large (0.1 to 1%). The V call is TRDV1, the J call TRDJ1; D might be TRDD3 (9 bases). Trimming took 1 base from V and 3 from J, leaving 33 bases between them. This CDR3 is built from 22 residues. The germline CDR1 and CDR2 sequences are TSWWSYY and QGS. DNA for the CDR3: TGTGCTCTTGGGGAACGGCCCCCCCAACTTCCTACGGACTGGGGGAAGTCCGATAAACTCATCTTT. Protein sequence: CALGERPPQLPTDWGKSDKLIF.

To note about this clone: A read error is the likely source, as a far larger clone sits one nucleotide away. The CDR3 region has the DNA TGTGCCTGTGACACCGTGGGGGATATGACAGCACAACTCTTCTTT. Protein product: CACDTVGDMTAQLFF. This chain joins TRDV2 and TRDJ2; TRDD3 aligns across 9 bases. V lost 0 bases, J lost 3 bases, and 1 base stayed unmatched. The CDR3 covers 15 residues. The germline gives CDR1 GEAIGNYY, CDR2 EKD.

DNA for the CDR3: TGTGCTCTTGGGGAACCTTGGGATGGTTCCGTGTCTTACCGTAGTGATAAACTCATCTTT. As protein: CALGEPWDGSVSYRSDKLIF. The chain links TRDV1 to TRDJ1; tentative D call: TRDD3 (5 bases). Trimming cost V 1 base and J 5 bases, with 29 bases left between them. Germline lookup yields CDR1 TSWWSYY and CDR2 QGS. The CDR3 runs 20 residues.